One TCR beta chain is described in this entry. Its antigen remains unidentified. The data belong to a study of cytomegalovirus exposure and HLA in healthy donors. Overall study findings and caveats: Most subjects had HLA-A and HLA-B alleles reportedly predicted accurately by TCR beta sequences. V- and J-gene trimming in TCR beta was tied to a missense DCLRE1C variant by an analysis performed later. Solely CMV serostatus was available to characterize immune exposure. Clonal expansion was found to be greater in HLA-associated TCR beta chains than in equally common others in a later analysis.

A multiplex PCR was run with 60 Vbeta primers and 13 Jbeta primers. Generated by immunoSEQ multiplex PCR, the TCRdb table keeps only in-frame clones and is missing some. Among approximately 80,000 clones listed, roughly 73% were seen once. The V and J ends lost 4 bases and 0 bases respectively, with 17 bases between them. The CDR3 is 17 amino acids. The V gene's germline CDR1 is SGHVS and CDR2 FQNEAQ. The V and J genes are TRBV7-8 and TRBJ2-3, with D tentatively TRBD1 (5 bases). The receptor was derived from a middle-aged woman in good health and CMV-seropositive. Sequenced material: PBMCs. This CDR3 is CASSSIHGQKSTDTQYF. The CDR3 bases are TGTGCCAGCAGCTCAATCCATGGACAAAAGAGCACAGATACGCAGTATTTT.